These 7 T cell receptor beta chains were all obtained from the same sample, sequenced in a study of PD-1 blockade in classical Hodgkin lymphoma (dated by TCRdb to 2019 to 2021). The meaning of the sample's time point label: cycle 2 day 1 (C2D1) of nivolumab. Relapse after autologous stem cell transplantation had occurred in all trial patients, and cohorts A, B and C were distinguished by prior brentuximab vedotin exposure. The library was prepared using the immunoSEQ multiplex PCR assay. TCRdb provides this immuneACCESS table in a form limited to in-frame rearrangements. Some clones are lacking; in checked studies, under half of them reflect an unresolved V gene, and why the rest are absent is not known. The sample profile shows roughly 140,000 clones; approximately 72% of them were found once. About 9.2% of the sample comes from the top ten. Sequencing was performed on peripheral blood mononuclear cells (PBMCs), taken before the second cycle of nivolumab. These receptor sequences come from a human donor with classical Hodgkin lymphoma.

V gene TRBV5-8 combines with J gene TRBJ2-1, with 8 bases matching TRBD2. This CDR3 spans 17 amino acids. The germline CDR1 and CDR2 sequences are SGHTS and YDEGEE. V was pared by 0 bases and J by 4 bases, with 9 bases of the junction left unmatched. The CDR3 nucleotides are TGTGCCAGCAGCTTGGGAGGAACTAGCGGACTATACAATGAGCAGTTCTTC. This codes for CASSLGGTSGLYNEQFF.

At least ten counts were recorded for this clone. The chain carries TRBV5-1 and TRBJ2-7, with 9 bases that match TRBD2. The V segment lost 0 bases and the J segment 7 bases; nucleotides outside the gene matches: 11. Germline values: CDR1 SGHRS, CDR2 YFSETQ. This CDR3 comprises 16 residues. DNA for the CDR3: TGCGCCAGCAGCTTGGATCTGGTAGCGGGAGTTAAAGAGCAGTACTTC. Translating gives CASSLDLVAGVKEQYF.

A few counts support this clone. The genes are TRBV18 and TRBJ2-3, with 11 bases aligning to TRBD2. V lost 5 bases and J lost 6; bases outside the gene matches: 1. Germline CDR1 KGHSH, CDR2 LQKENI. The CDR3 has 13 residues. The CDR3 coding sequence is TGTGCCAGCTCAACTAGCGGGAGTGATACGCAGTATTTT. Its translation: CASSTSGSDTQYF.

Note on this clone: The sample contains more than one DNA sequence encoding this CDR3. The chain carries TRBV28 and TRBJ1-5; D is unclear. The CDR3 is 14 amino acids. The V gene lost 2 bases and the J gene lost 0 bases, with 5 bases spanning the gap. Per germline, CDR1 MDHEN and CDR2 SYDVKM. The CDR3 spells CASSLAGSNQPQHF. In nucleotides, the CDR3 is TGTGCCAGCAGTTTAGCGGGTAGCAATCAGCCCCAGCATTTT.

V and J are TRBV5-4 and TRBJ2-1; 8 bases map to TRBD2. V was clipped by 3 bases and J by 7 bases; unmatched bases: 12. Germline CDR1 reads SGHNT; CDR2 reads YYREEE (reference sequence). The CDR3 runs 16 residues. The CDR3 loop is CASSWRLARGLNEQFF. DNA for the CDR3: TGTGCCAGCAGCTGGAGACTAGCGAGAGGGCTAAATGAGCAGTTCTTC.

V gene TRBV5-4 combines with J gene TRBJ2-1; D might be TRBD2 (6 bases). Germline V lookup: CDR1 SGHNT, CDR2 YYREEE (reference sequence). V was trimmed by 0 bases and J by 4 bases, leaving 11 bases between them. The CDR3 extends over 15 amino acids. CDR3 DNA: TGTGCCAGCAGCTTGGACCGTGGGGGGTACAATGAGCAGTTCTTC. Its protein is CASSLDRGGYNEQFF.

This clone appeared once. The chain combines TRBV6-5 with TRBJ1-2; no reliable D call. Germline CDR1 MNHEY, CDR2 SVGAGI. V lost 4 bases to trimming and J lost 6 bases, with 21 bases between them. The CDR3 covers 16 residues. CDR3 coding DNA: TGTGCCAGCAGTTCAATCTGGATGAGCTCCAGAGATGGCTACACCTTC. Translating gives CASSSIWMSSRDGYTF.